This TCR beta chain was documented in a study of tumor-infiltrating lymphocytes in oesophageal squamous cell carcinoma. Looked up from germline, CDR1 is SGHTA and CDR2 is FQGNSA. The V gene end was trimmed by 0 bases and the J gene end by 4 bases; junction bases not matched to a gene: 1. There are 15 residues in the CDR3. This clonotype was seen a handful of times. MiXCR, applied by TCRdb to the PCR reads, yields one record per CDR3 protein. The sample comprises roughly 12,000 distinct CDR3 sequences, roughly 46% of which are singletons, and about 15% rests with the top ten. This sequence was found in a male donor with esophageal squamous cell carcinoma. Sample: normal esophageal tissue next to the tumor. This chain links TRBV7-2 with TRBJ2-5; 11 nucleotides align to TRBD2. The CDR3 sequence: CASSLATSGGETQYF. DNA of the CDR3: TGTGCCAGCAGCTTAGCAACTAGCGGGGGAGAGACCCAGTACTTC. The whole variable domain, filled in from reference TRBV7-2 and TRBJ2-5, reads GAGVSQSPSNKVTEKGKDVELRCDPISGHTALYWYRQSLGQGLEFLIYFQGNSAPDKSGLPSDRFSAERTGGSVSTLTIQRTQQEDSAVYLCASSLATSGGETQYFGPGTRLLVL.